This T cell receptor (beta chain) was captured in a study of chemoradiotherapy in HPV16-positive cancers (dated by TCRdb to between 2020 and 2023). Regarding the research as a whole: Candidate HPV-specific T-cell clones and common TCR motifs were defined through functional T-cell assays on cells from a couple of HPV16-positive patients. The study asked whether T-cell immunity against the HPV oncoproteins E6 and E7 changes during chemoradiotherapy and whether it affects survival. The candidate HPV-specific TCRs and motifs were subsequently tracked in TCR repertoires obtained from roughly 90 patients with HPV-related cancers.

V and J are truncated by 1 base and 3 bases respectively, leaving an intervening sequence of 10 bases. From cysteine to phenylalanine, the CDR3 is 14 amino acids long. Of the read, only the CDR3 DNA is kept; its 42 bases are in frame from base 1. CDR1 SGHTS and CDR2 YDEGEE were looked up in the germline V gene. Repertoires were sampled repeatedly over the course of chemoradiotherapy, so clonal expansion could be followed in the tumor microenvironment. General study outcomes and caveats: Improved recurrence-free survival in HPV16-positive patients was associated with expansion of HPV-responsive T cells during chemoradiotherapy. Expansion of candidate HPV-specific clones and E7-related TCR motifs was observed in the tumor microenvironment during treatment, whereas no such expansion was observed for non-HPV-specific T cells. The functional definition of HPV-specific T cells came from only a couple of HPV16-positive patients, and the survival association was reported for HPV16-positive patients.

The library was prepared using the immunoSEQ multiplex PCR assay. In TCRdb, the immuneACCESS table is reduced to in-frame sequences with V and J assigned. These tables do not hold every clone; where another copy was compared, an unresolved V gene accounts for under half, and the others remain unexplained. The sample table shows thousands of clones, and roughly 80% are seen once. Jointly, the top ten make up approximately 8.9% of the sample. Of note for this clone: Its antigen remains unidentified. Base qualities are missing; no much larger clone stands one base away.

In this chain, TRBV5-8 is recombined with TRBJ1-2, with an unclear D gene assignment. The sequenced sample was tumor tissue, obtained from a patient who underwent chemoradiotherapy. This TCR came from a human donor with HPV-associated anogenital cancer. CDR3 loop: CASSLRAVDYGYTF. The bases are TGTGCCAGCAGCTTGCGGGCTGTGGACTATGGCTACACCTTC.